The next 22 T cell receptor beta chains were all read from a single sample in a study of T cells in Graves' hyperthyroidism and ophthalmopathy. TCR beta CDR3 regions were amplified from RNA transcripts. In the first-round RT-PCR of the TCR CDR3, the HTBI primer set was used. TCRdb passed the multiplex PCR reads through MiXCR, listing each CDR3 protein once. The sample records about 550,000 distinct CDR3 sequences, roughly 20% being singletons. Sequenced material: blood. Source of these receptors: a man aged 18-30 years with Graves' hyperthyroidism.

This clonotype was observed at least ten times. This rearrangement joins TRBV12-3 or TRBV12-4 to TRBJ1-2; no definite D call. This CDR3 is 11 amino acids long. V lost 3 bases to trimming and J lost 8 bases, with 7 bases between them. CDR3 loop: CASSFDQGYTF. The CDR3 DNA follows: TGTGCCAGCAGTTTCGACCAGGGCTACACCTTC.

This clonotype was seen a few times. The rearrangement joins TRBV2 to TRBJ1-5; unclear D gene. The CDR3 loop spans 13 amino acids. Germline V lookup: CDR1 SNHLY, CDR2 FYNNEI. V gave up 3 bases and J gave up 1 base, with 4 bases separating them. CDR3 DNA sequence: TGTGCCAGCAGTGACGAGAGCAATCAGCCCCAGCATTTT. Protein product: CASSDESNQPQHF. The full variable domain, in which reference TRBV2 and TRBJ1-5 provide the parts outside the CDR3, is EPEVTQTPSHQVTQMGQEVILRCVPISNHLYFYWYRQILGQKVEFLVSFYNNEISEKSEIFDDQFSVERPDGSNFTLKIRSTKLEDSAMYFCASSDESNQPQHFGDGTRLSIL.

This clonotype came up once. One end of the junction fails to match germline, which may point to a read error. V usage is TRBV12-3 or TRBV12-4 and J usage is TRBJ2-7; 8 bases fit TRBD2. This CDR3 region has 13 residues. The CDR3 sequence: CASSGGVLYEQCF. Written as DNA, the CDR3 is TGTGCCAGCTCGGGAGGGGTCCTCTACGAGCAGTGCTTC.

This clonotype was seen ten or more times. The genes are TRBV27 and TRBJ2-7; D is unresolved. Germline-derived CDR1 and CDR2 are MNHEY and SMNVEV (reference sequence). This CDR3 comprises 16 residues. Trimming shortened V by 5 bases and J by 0 bases, and 17 bases separated the two germline ends. The CDR3: CASSPTPASFSYEQYF. In nucleotides, the CDR3 is TGTGCCAGCAGTCCTACCCCGGCCAGCTTCTCCTACGAGCAGTACTTC.

This clonotype was counted between two and nine times. The rearrangement uses TRBV18 and TRBJ1-1; no clear D gene. This CDR3 is built from 14 residues. In germline, CDR1 is KGHSH, CDR2 LQKENI. V was shortened by 0 bases and J by 2 bases, with 7 bases between the two germline ends. The CDR3 region has the DNA TGTGCCAGCTCACCACCGGCCAGCAACACTGAAGCTTTCTTT. Its translation: CASSPPASNTEAFF.

This clonotype has only a few counts. V gene TRBV5-6 combines with J gene TRBJ2-7; 7 bases are a match to TRBD2. CDR3 size: 16 residues. CDR1 and CDR2 from the germline V gene are SGHDT and YYEEEE. The J segment lost 3 bases and the V segment lost 0 bases, leaving 9 bases of the junction unmatched. In DNA, the CDR3 is TGTGCCAGCAGCTTGGCGGCTAGCGGCCTAGGCTACGAGCAGTACTTC. This encodes CASSLAASGLGYEQYF.

This clonotype was seen ten or more times. The chain combines TRBV6-1 with TRBJ1-1; D might be TRBD1 (6 bases). The V gene's germline CDR1 is MNHNS and CDR2 SASEGT. The V end was cut by 8 bases, the J end by 8 bases, with 15 bases between. The CDR3 length is 12 residues. This CDR3 reads CASGGAAGEAFF. CDR3 sequence (DNA): TGTGCCAGCGGGGGGGCTGCCGGAGAAGCTTTCTTT.

Ten or more counts support this clonotype. The J gene is TRBJ2-7, the V gene TRBV6-2 or TRBV6-3, with D hard to call. Germline V gives CDR1 MNHEY, CDR2 SVGEGT. The length of the CDR3 is 14 residues. Trimming removed 1 base from V and 2 bases from J, with 9 bases in between. The CDR3 bases are TGTGCCAGCAGTTACTTGGCAGGAACCTACGAGCAGTACTTC. Translation: CASSYLAGTYEQYF.

V and J are TRBV28 and TRBJ1-5; TRBD1 agrees at 7 bases. The J segment lost 3 bases and the V segment lost 5 bases, leaving 7 bases of the junction unmatched. The germline V gene encodes CDR1 MDHEN and CDR2 SYDVKM. The CDR3 is made up of 15 amino acids. Written as DNA, the CDR3 is TGTGCCAGCAGTGCTCCGGGACAGATCAATCAGCCCCAGCATTTT. Its translation: CASSAPGQINQPQHF.

To note about this clonotype: Its ends do not fully match the called genes, so a read error is possible. The chain employs TRBV2 and TRBJ2-5, with D perhaps given as TRBD1 or TRBD2 (5 bases each). The V gene's germline CDR1 is SNHLY and CDR2 FYNNEI. This CDR3 contains 14 residues. In DNA, the CDR3 is TGTGCCATCAGTTGGGGACCCCCCCAAGAGACCCGGTACTTC. This encodes CAISWGPPQETRYF.

In its sample, this clonotype was seen many times. The gene calls are TRBV19 and TRBJ1-5, with TRBD1 identical over 10 bases. The J segment lost 6 bases and the V segment lost 4 bases, leaving 9 bases of the junction unmatched. Germline V gives CDR1 LNHDA, CDR2 SQIVND (reference sequence). The CDR3 consists of 16 residues. This chain's CDR3 is CASSTRDRGTGQPQHF. The CDR3 DNA reads TGTGCCAGTAGTACAAGGGACAGGGGAACGGGTCAGCCCCAGCATTTT.

This clonotype was found many times. This CDR3 reads CSVAGNYGYTF. Written as DNA, the CDR3 is TGCAGCGTTGCGGGAAACTATGGCTACACCTTC. V usage is TRBV29-1 and J usage is TRBJ1-2, with D unresolved. Germline V gene data show CDR1 as SQVTM and CDR2 as ANQGSEA. The CDR3 is made up of 11 amino acids. The V end was cut by 4 bases, the J end by 2 bases, with 5 bases between.

This clonotype was seen ten or more times. CDR3 nucleotide sequence: TGTGCCAGTAGTATTTCGACAGGAATTAATCAGCCCCAGCATTTT. It is translated as CASSISTGINQPQHF. This sequence joins TRBV19 and TRBJ1-5, with a tentative D call TRBD1 (6 bases). Germline V gene data show CDR1 as LNHDA and CDR2 as SQIVND (reference sequence). Between the trimmed V and J ends, which lost 3 bases and 4 bases, there was a span of 13 bases. The CDR3 is made up of 15 amino acids.

At least ten counts were recorded for this clonotype. This chain joins TRBV20-1 and TRBJ1-2; D is possibly TRBD1 (5 bases). The germline V and J ends were trimmed by 6 bases and 4 bases, with 15 bases remaining between them. Germline V lookup: CDR1 DFQATT, CDR2 SNEGSKA (reference sequence). This CDR3 spans 13 amino acids. In nucleotides, the CDR3 is TGCAGTGCGCTCAGCTCAGGGTTCTATGGCTACACCTTC. Its translation is CSALSSGFYGYTF.

This clonotype was counted a few times. The rearrangement uses TRBV19 and TRBJ1-5, with 7 bases identical to TRBD1. The CDR3 runs to 16 residues. V gave up 5 bases and J gave up 0 bases; unmatched junction bases: 7. Germline V gene lookup returns CDR1 LNHDA and CDR2 SQIVND (reference sequence). CDR3 region: CASSEATGVSNQPQHF. CDR3 DNA sequence: TGTGCCAGTAGTGAGGCCACAGGGGTTAGCAATCAGCCCCAGCATTTT.

This clonotype was detected a few times. The J gene is TRBJ1-5, the V gene TRBV20-1; TRBD1 matches at 9 bases. Trimming cost V 4 bases and J 1 base; bases outside gene matches: 5. The CDR3 totals 15 residues. Germline-derived CDR1 and CDR2 are DFQATT and SNEGSKA (reference sequence). As DNA, the CDR3 is TGCAGTGCTAAACAGGGGGCAGGAAGCAATCAGCCCCAGCATTTT. Encoded protein: CSAKQGAGSNQPQHF.

The rearrangement uses TRBV11-1 and TRBJ1-1; tentatively, D is TRBD1 (6 bases). This CDR3 spans 16 amino acids. Germline V gene sequence: CDR1 SGHAT, CDR2 FQDESV (reference sequence). Trimming cost V 5 bases and J 0 bases, with 16 bases left between them. The CDR3 is CASSPDRLRLNTEAFF. As DNA, the CDR3 is TGTGCCAGCAGCCCTGACAGGCTGAGGTTGAACACTGAAGCTTTCTTT.

The sample holds many counts of this clonotype. The chain couples TRBV12-3 or TRBV12-4 to TRBJ2-7, with 9 bases lining up with TRBD1. The CDR3 sequence is 15 residues long. The V gene end was trimmed by 3 bases and the J gene end by 5 bases; junction bases not matched to a gene: 8. The CDR3 DNA reads as TGTGCCAGCAGTTTTTCGGGACAGGGCCCTGACGAGCAGTACTTC. Its translation is CASSFSGQGPDEQYF.

V gene TRBV3-1 combines with J gene TRBJ2-2; a possible D gene is TRBD2 (5 bases). The germline gives CDR1 LGHDT, CDR2 YNNKEL (reference sequence). The length of the CDR3 is 18 residues. Trimming shortened V by 6 bases and J by 0 bases, and 20 bases separated the two germline ends. In DNA form, the CDR3 reads TGTGCCAGCAGTTACCCTATGGGTCGGGGAGCGAACACCGGGGAGCTGTTTTTT. Residues: CASSYPMGRGANTGELFF.

This clonotype appeared many times. The V and J genes are TRBV15 and TRBJ1-2; D gene ambiguous. The CDR3 totals 13 residues. The germline V gene has CDR1 LNHNV and CDR2 YYDKDF (reference sequence). The V end was cut by 3 bases, the J end by 8 bases, with 13 bases between. Written as DNA, the CDR3 is TGTGCCACCAGCAGTGGGTCCCCCAAGGGCTACACCTTC. It yields the protein CATSSGSPKGYTF. The full variable domain, with the rest looked up from reference TRBV15 and TRBJ1-2, is DAMVIQNPRYQVTQFGKPVTLSCSQTLNHNVMYWYQQKSSQAPKLLFHYYDKDFNNEADTPDNFQSRRPNTSFCFLDIRSPGLGDTAMYLCATSSGSPKGYTFGSGTRLTVV.

Many counts were recorded for this clonotype. The chain carries TRBV28 and TRBJ1-1; D is uncertain. With 4 bases removed from V and 5 bases from J, the gap between germline ends came to 14 bases. The germline V gene encodes CDR1 MDHEN and CDR2 SYDVKM. This CDR3 is 14 amino acids long. CDR3 loop: CASSSRRRKTEAFF. The CDR3 DNA reads TGTGCCAGCAGTTCCCGACGGCGGAAAACTGAAGCTTTCTTT.

This sequence joins TRBV12-3 or TRBV12-4 and TRBJ2-7; D is ambiguous. The CDR3 is 14 amino acids. Trimming took 5 bases from V and 3 from J, leaving 14 bases between them. CDR3 nucleotide sequence: TGTGCCAGCAGTGAGTACGGCCGGAACTACGAGCAGTACTTC. Protein product: CASSEYGRNYEQYF.